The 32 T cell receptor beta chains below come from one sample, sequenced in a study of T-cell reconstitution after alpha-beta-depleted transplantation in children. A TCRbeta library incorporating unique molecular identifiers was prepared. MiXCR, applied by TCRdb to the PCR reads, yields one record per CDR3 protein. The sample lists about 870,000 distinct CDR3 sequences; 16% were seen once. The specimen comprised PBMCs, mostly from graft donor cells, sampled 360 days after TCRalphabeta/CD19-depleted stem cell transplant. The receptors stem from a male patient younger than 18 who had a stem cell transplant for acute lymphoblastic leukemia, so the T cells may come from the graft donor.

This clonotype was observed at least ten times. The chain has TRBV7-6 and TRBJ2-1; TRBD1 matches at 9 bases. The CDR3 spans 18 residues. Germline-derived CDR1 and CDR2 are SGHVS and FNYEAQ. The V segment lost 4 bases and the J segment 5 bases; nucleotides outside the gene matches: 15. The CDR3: CASSWPPGQGLGDNEQFF. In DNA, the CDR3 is TGTGCCAGCAGCTGGCCCCCGGGACAGGGTTTAGGGGACAATGAGCAGTTCTTC.

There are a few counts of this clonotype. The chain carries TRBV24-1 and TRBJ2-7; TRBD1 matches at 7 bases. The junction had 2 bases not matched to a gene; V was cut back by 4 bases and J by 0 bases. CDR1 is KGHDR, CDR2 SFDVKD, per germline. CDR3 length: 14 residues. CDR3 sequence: CATSETGSSYEQYF. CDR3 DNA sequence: TGTGCCACCAGTGAGACAGGGAGCTCCTACGAGCAGTACTTC.

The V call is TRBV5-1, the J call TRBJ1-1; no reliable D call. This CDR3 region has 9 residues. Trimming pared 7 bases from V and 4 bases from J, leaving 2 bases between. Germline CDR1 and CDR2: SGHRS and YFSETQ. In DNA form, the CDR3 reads TGCGCCAGCTGCACTGAAGCTTTCTTT. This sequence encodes CASCTEAFF.

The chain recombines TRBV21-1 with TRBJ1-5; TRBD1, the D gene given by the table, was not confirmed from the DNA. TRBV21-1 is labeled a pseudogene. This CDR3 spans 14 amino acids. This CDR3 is CARTPRPGAQPQHF. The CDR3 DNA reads TGTGCCAGAACCCCACGCCCAGGGGCTCAGCCCCAGCATTTT.

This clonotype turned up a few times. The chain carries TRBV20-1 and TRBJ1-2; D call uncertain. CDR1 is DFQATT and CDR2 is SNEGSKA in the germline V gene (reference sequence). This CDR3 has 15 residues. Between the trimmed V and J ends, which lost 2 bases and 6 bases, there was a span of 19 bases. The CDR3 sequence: CSARSLPLSQDGYTF. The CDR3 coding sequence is TGCAGTGCTAGATCTCTCCCTTTATCCCAGGATGGCTACACCTTC.

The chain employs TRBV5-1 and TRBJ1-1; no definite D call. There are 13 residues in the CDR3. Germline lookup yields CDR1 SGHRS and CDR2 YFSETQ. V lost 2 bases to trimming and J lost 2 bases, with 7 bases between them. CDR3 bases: TGCGCCAGCAGCTTTTTGAGAAACACTGAAGCTTTCTTT. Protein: CASSFLRNTEAFF.

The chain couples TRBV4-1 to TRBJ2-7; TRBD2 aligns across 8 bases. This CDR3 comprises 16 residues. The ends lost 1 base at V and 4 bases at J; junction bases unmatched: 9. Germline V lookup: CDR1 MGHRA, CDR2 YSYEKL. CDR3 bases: TGCGCCAGCAGCCAAGGGCTCCGGGAGGGCCTGTACGAGCAGTACTTC. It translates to CASSQGLREGLYEQYF.

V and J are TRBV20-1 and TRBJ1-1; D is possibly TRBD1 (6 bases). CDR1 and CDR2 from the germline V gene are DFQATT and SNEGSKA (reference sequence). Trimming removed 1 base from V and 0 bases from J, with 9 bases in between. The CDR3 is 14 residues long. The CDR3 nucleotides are TGCAGTGCTAGAGTGGGGGCTGTGAACACTGAAGCTTTCTTT. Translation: CSARVGAVNTEAFF.

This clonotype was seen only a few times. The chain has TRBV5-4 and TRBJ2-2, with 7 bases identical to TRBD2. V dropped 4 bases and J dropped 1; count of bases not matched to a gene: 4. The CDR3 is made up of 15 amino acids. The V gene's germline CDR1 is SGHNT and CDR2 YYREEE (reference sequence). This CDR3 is CASSGAGRNTGELFF. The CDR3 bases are TGTGCCAGCAGCGGAGCGGGGCGGAACACCGGGGAGCTGTTTTTT.

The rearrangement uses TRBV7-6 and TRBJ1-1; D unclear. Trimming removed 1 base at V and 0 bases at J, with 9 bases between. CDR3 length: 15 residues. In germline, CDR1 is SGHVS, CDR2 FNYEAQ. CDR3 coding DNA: TGTGCCAGCAGCTTAGAGGCCGGCATGAACACTGAAGCTTTCTTT. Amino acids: CASSLEAGMNTEAFF.

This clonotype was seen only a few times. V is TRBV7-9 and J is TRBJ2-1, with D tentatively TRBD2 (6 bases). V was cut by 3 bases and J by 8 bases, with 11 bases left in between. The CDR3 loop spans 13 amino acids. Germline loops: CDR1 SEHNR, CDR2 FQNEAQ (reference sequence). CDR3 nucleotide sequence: TGTGCCAGCAGCTTGGACGGGGGAGATGAGCAGTTCTTC. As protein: CASSLDGGDEQFF.

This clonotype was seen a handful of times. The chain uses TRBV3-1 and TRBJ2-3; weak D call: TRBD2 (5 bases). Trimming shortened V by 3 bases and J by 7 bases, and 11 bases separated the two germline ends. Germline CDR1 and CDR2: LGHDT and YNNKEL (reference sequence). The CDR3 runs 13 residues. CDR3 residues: CASSHGLGNTQYF. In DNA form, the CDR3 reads TGTGCCAGCAGCCATGGACTGGGCAATACGCAGTATTTT.

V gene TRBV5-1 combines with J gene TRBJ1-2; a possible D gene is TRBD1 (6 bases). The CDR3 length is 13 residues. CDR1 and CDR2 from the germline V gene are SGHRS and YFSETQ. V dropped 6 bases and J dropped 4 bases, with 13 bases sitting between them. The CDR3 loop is CASTGGASYGYTF. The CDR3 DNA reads TGCGCCAGCACCGGGGGGGCTAGCTATGGCTACACCTTC.

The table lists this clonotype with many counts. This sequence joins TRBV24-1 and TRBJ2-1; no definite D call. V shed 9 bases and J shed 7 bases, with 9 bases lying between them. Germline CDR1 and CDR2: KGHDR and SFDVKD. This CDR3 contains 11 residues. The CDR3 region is CATRALNEQFF. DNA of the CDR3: TGTGCCACCCGAGCTCTAAATGAGCAGTTCTTC.

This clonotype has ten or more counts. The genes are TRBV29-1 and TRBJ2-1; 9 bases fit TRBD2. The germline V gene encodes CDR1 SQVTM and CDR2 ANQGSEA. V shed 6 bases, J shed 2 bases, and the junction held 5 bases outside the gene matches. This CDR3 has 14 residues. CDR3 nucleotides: TGCAGCGTCATAGCGGGAGTTACCTACAATGAGCAGTTCTTC. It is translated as CSVIAGVTYNEQFF.

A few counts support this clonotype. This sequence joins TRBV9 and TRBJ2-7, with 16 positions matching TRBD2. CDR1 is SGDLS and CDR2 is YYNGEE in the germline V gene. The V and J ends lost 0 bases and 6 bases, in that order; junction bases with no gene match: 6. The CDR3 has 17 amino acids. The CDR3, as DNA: TGTGCCAGCAGCGTAGAGGAAGGGACTAGCGGGAGGGGCGAGCAGTACTTC. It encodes CASSVEEGTSGRGEQYF.

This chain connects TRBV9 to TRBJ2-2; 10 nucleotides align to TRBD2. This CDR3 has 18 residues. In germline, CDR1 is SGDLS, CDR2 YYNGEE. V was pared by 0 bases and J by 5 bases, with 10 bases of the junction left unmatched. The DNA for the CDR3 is TGTGCCAGCAGCGTAGTTCCCAGCGGGAGGGCCAAGACCGGGGAGCTGTTTTTT. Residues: CASSVVPSGRAKTGELFF.

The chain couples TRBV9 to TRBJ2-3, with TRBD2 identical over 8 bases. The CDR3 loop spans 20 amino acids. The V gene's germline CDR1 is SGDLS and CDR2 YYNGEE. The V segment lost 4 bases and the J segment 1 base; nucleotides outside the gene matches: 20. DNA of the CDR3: TGTGCCAGCAGCCCCCCGGGGGGAGCGGGAGTTGTATGGGGCACAGATACGCAGTATTTT. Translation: CASSPPGGAGVVWGTDTQYF.

The CDR3 region has the DNA TGCGCCAGCAGGAAGAGGACTAGCGACAATGAGCAGTTCTTC. Amino acids: CASRKRTSDNEQFF. V and J are TRBV5-1 and TRBJ2-1, with 9 positions matching TRBD2. The ends lost 5 bases at V and 5 bases at J; junction bases unmatched: 5. CDR3 size: 14 residues. Germline lookup yields CDR1 SGHRS and CDR2 YFSETQ.

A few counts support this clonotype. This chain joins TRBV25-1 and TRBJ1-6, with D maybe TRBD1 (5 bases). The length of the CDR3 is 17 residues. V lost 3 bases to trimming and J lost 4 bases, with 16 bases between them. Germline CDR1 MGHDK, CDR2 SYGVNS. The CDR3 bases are TGTGCCAGCAGTGACAGGAATCCGGGACGGTATAATTCACCCCTCCACTTT. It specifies CASSDRNPGRYNSPLHF.

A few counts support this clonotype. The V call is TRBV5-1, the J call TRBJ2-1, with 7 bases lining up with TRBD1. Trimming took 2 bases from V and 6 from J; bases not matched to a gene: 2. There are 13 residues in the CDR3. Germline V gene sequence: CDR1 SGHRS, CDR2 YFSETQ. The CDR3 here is CASSFHRGNEQFF. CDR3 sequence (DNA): TGCGCCAGCAGCTTCCACAGGGGCAATGAGCAGTTCTTC.

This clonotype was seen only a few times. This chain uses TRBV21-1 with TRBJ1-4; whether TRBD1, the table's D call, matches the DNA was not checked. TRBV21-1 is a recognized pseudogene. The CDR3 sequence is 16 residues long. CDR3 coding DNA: TGTGCCAGCAGCAAATTTTTGGACAGGGAGACAGAAAAACTGTTTTTT. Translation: CASSKFLDRETEKLFF.

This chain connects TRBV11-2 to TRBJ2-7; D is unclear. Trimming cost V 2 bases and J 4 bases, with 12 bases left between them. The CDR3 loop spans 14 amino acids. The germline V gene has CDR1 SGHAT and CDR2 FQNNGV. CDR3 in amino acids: CASSLNGIEYEQYF. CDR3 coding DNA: TGTGCCAGCAGCTTAAACGGCATAGAATACGAGCAGTACTTC.

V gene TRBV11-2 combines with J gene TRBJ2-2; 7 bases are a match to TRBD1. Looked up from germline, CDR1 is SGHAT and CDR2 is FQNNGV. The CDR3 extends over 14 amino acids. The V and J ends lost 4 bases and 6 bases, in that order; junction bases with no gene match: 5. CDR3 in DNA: TGTGCCAGCAGCTACTTCGGACAGGCCGGGGAGCTGTTTTTT. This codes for CASSYFGQAGELFF.

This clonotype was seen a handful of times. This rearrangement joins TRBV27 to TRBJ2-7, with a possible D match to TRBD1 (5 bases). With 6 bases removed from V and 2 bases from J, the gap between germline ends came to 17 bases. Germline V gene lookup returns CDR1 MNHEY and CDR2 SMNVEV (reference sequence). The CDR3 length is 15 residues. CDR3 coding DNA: TGTGCCAGCAGGGGCGTGGGGCCGATGACCTACGAGCAGTACTTC. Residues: CASRGVGPMTYEQYF.

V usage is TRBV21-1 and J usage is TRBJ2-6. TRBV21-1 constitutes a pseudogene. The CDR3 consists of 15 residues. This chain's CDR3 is CAGTLNPSGANVLTF. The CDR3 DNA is TGTGCCGGCACGTTAAATCCCTCTGGGGCCAACGTCCTGACTTTC.

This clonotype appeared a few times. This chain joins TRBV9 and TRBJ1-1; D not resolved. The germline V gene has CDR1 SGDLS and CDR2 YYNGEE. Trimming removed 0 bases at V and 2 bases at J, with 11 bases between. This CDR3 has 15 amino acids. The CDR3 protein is CASSVVSSHNTEAFF. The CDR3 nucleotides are TGTGCCAGCAGCGTAGTAAGTAGCCATAACACTGAAGCTTTCTTT.

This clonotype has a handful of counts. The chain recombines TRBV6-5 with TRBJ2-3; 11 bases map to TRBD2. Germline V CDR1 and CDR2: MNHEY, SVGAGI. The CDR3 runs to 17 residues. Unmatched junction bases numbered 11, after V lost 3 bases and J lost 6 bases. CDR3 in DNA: TGTGCCAGCAGTTATGCGGAACTAGCGGGAGTCCCGGATACGCAGTATTTT. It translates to CASSYAELAGVPDTQYF.

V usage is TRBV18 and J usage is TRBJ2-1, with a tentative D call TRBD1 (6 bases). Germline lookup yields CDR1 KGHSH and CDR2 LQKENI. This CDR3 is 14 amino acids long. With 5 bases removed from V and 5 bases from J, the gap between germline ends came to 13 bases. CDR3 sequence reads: CASSSRQADNEQFF. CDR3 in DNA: TGTGCCAGCTCATCCCGACAGGCAGACAATGAGCAGTTCTTC.

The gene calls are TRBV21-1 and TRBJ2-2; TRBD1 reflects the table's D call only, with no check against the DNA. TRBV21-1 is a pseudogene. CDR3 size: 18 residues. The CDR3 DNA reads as TGTGCCAGCAGCAAAGCGCTTGGGGGGACAGGGAGCACGGGGGAGCTGTTTTTT. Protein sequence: CASSKALGGTGSTGELFF.

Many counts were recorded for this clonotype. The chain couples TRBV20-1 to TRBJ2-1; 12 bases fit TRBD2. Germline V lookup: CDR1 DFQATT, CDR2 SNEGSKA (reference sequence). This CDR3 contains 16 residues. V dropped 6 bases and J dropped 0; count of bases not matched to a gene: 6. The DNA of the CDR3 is TGCAGTGCACGACTAGCGGGAGTCTACTCCTACAATGAGCAGTTCTTC. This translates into CSARLAGVYSYNEQFF.

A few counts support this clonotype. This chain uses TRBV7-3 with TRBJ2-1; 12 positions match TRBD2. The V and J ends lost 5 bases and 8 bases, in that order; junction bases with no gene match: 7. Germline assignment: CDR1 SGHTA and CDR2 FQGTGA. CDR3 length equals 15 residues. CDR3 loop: CASSRLAGDPHEQFF. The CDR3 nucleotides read TGTGCCAGCAGCAGACTAGCGGGAGACCCCCATGAGCAGTTCTTC.